Described below is a single T cell receptor (beta chain) sequence and its context. Its cognate antigen is unknown. This specimen comes from a study of a mutant IDH1 vaccine in newly diagnosed glioma. In the study overall: Patients underwent eight vaccinations, which took place in weeks 1, 3, 5, 7, 11, 15, 19 and 23. Beforehand, treatment had been radiotherapy, temozolomide, or both; the majority received both. General study findings and limits: Changes in the top peripheral T cell clonotypes seemingly had no bearing on pseudoprogression.

Time point defined: week 11, during vaccination. Each vaccine dose was 300 ug of mutant IDH1 20-mer peptide, with topical imiquimod. Some clones are missing from TCRdb's copy, which holds only in-frame ones; the method was immunoSEQ multiplex PCR. The table records about 21,000 clones, roughly 91% of them present only once. CDR3 length: 16 amino acids. V gave up 1 base and J gave up 7 bases, with 16 bases separating them. Germline CDR1 and CDR2: SGHDN and FVKESK. The clonotype comes from a woman between 35 and 50 years old with glioma. Sequenced here: PBMCs, sampled from a glioma patient whose treatment included an IDH1 peptide vaccine. V gene TRBV14 combines with J gene TRBJ1-4; possibly TRBD1 for D (5 bases). CDR3 DNA sequence: TGTGCCAGCAGCCAAGGATTCCGGCAGGGTGGTGAAAAACTGTTTTTT. Amino acid sequence: CASSQGFRQGGEKLFF.